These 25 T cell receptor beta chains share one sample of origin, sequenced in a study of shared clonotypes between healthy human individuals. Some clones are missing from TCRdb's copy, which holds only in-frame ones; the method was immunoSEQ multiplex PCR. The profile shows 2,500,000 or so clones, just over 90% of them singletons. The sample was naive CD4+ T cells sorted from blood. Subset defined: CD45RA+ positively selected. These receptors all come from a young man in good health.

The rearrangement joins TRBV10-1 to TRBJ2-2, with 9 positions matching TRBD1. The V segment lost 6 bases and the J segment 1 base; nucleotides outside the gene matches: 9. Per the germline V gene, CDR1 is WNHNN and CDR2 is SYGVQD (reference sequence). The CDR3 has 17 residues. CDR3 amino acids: CASRPGTGNENTGELFF. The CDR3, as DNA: TGCGCCAGCAGGCCCGGGACAGGGAACGAGAACACCGGGGAGCTGTTTTTT.

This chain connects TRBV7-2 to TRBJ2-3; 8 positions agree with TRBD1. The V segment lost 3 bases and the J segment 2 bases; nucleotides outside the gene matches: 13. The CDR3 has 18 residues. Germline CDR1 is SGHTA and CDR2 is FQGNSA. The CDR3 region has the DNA TGTGCCAGCAGCTTCGCTGGGACAGGTAACAAATTCACAGATACGCAGTATTTT. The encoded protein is CASSFAGTGNKFTDTQYF.

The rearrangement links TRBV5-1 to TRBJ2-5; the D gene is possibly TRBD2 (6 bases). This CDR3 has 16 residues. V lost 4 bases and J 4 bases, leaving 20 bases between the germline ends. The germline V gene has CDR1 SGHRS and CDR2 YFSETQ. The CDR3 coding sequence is TGCGCCAGCAGCCGTTTAACATACGGGGGTGGAGAGACCCAGTACTTC. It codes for CASSRLTYGGGETQYF.

The CDR3 DNA reads as TGTGCCAGCTCCCTCACAGGGTCCTACGAGCAGTACTTC. Amino acid sequence: CASSLTGSYEQYF. The V gene is TRBV18, the J gene TRBJ2-7; tentatively, D is TRBD1 (6 bases). The CDR3 contains 13 residues. Germline lookup yields CDR1 KGHSH and CDR2 LQKENI. V shed 6 bases and J shed 1 base, with 10 bases lying between them.

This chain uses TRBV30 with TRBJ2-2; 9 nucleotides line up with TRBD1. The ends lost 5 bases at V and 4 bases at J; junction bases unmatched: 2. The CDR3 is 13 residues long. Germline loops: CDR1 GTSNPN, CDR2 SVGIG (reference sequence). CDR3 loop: CAWGQGSTGELFF. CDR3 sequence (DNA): TGTGCCTGGGGACAGGGGAGCACCGGGGAGCTGTTTTTT. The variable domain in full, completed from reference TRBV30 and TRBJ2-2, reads SQTIHQWPATLVQPVGSPLSLECTVEGTSNPNLYWYRQAAGRGLQLLFYSVGIGQISSEVPQNLSASRPQDRQFILSSKKLLLSDSGFYLCAWGQGSTGELFFGEGSRLTVL.

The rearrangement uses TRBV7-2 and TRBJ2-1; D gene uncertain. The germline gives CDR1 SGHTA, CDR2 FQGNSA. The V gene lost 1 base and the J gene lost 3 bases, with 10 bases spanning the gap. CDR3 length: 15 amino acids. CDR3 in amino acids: CASSLGQLLYNEQFF. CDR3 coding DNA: TGTGCCAGCAGCTTAGGACAACTTCTCTACAATGAGCAGTTCTTC.

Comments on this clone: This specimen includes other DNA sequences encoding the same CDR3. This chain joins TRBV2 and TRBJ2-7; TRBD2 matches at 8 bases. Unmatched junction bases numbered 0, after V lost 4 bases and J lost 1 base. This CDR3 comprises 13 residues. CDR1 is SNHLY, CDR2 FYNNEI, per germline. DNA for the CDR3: TGTGCCAGCAGTGGACTAGCGTCCTACGAGCAGTACTTC. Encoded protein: CASSGLASYEQYF.

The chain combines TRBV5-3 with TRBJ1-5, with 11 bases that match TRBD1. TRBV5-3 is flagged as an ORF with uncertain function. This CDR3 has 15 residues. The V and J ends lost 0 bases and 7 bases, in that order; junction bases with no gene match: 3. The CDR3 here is CARSLAGQGGQPQHF. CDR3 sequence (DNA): TGTGCCAGAAGCTTGGCGGGACAGGGGGGCCAGCCCCAGCATTTT.

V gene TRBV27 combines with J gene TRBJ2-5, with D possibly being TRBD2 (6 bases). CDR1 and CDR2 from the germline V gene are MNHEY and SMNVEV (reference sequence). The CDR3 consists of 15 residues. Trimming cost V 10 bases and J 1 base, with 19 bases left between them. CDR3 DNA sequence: TGTGCCACTTCCCTCGCCGGAGCGGGCCAAGAGACCCAGTACTTC. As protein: CATSLAGAGQETQYF.

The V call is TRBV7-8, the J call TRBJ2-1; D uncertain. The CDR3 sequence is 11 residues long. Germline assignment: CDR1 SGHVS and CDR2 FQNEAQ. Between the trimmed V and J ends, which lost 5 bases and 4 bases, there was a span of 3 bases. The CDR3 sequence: CASSPYNEQFF. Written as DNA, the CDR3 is TGTGCCAGCAGCCCATACAATGAGCAGTTCTTC.

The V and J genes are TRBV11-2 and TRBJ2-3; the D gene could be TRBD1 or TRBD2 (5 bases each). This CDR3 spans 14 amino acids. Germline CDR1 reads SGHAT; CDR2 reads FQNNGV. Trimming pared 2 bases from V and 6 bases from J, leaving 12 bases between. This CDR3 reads CASSLSGAWDTQYF. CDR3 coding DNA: TGTGCCAGCAGCTTATCCGGGGCCTGGGATACGCAGTATTTT.

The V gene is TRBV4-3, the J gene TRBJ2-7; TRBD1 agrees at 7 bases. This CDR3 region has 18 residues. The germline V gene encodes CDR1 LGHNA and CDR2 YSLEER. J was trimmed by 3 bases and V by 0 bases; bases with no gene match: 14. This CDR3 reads CASSQEGGVRTHLYEQYF. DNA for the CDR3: TGCGCCAGCAGCCAAGAAGGGGGCGTCAGGACCCACCTCTACGAGCAGTACTTC.

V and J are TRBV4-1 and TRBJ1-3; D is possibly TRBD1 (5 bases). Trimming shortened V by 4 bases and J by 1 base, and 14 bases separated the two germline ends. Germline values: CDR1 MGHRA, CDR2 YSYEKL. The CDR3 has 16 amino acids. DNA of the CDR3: TGCGCCAGCAGCCCCACAGGACTTGCTTCTGGAAACACCATATATTTT. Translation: CASSPTGLASGNTIYF.

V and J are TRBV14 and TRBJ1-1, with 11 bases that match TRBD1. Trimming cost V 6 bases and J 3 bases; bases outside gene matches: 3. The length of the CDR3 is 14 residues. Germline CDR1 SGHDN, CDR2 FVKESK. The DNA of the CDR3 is TGTGCCAGCAGGCGGACAGGGGGCGACACTGAAGCTTTCTTT. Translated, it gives CASRRTGGDTEAFF. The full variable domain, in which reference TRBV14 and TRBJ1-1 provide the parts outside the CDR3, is EAGVTQFPSHSVIEKGQTVTLRCDPISGHDNLYWYRRVMGKEIKFLLHFVKESKQDESGMPNNRFLAERTGGTYSTLKVQPAELEDSGVYFCASRRTGGDTEAFFGQGTRLTVV.

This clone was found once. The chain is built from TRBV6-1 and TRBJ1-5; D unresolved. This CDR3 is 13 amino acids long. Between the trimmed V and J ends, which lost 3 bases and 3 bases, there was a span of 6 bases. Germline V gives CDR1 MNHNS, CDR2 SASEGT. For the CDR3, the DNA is TGTGCCAGCAGTGAGGTGGACAATCAGCCCCAGCATTTT. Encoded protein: CASSEVDNQPQHF.

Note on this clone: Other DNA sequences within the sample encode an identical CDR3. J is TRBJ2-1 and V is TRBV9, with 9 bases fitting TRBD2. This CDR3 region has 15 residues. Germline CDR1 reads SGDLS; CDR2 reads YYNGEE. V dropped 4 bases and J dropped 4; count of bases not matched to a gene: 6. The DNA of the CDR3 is TGTGCCAGCAGCCCCCGACTAGCGGATTACAATGAGCAGTTCTTC. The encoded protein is CASSPRLADYNEQFF. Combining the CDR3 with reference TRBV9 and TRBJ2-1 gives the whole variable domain DSGVTQTPKHLITATGQRVTLRCSPRSGDLSVYWYQQSLDQGLQFLIQYYNGEERAKGNILERFSAQQFPDLHSELNLSSLELGDSALYFCASSPRLADYNEQFFGPGTRLTVL.

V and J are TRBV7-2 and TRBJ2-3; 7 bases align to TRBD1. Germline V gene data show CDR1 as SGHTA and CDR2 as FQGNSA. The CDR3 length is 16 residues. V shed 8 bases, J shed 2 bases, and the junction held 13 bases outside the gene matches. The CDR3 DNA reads TGTGCCAGCGGTGGGGGACAGCTAATGATCACAGATACGCAGTATTTT. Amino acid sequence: CASGGGQLMITDTQYF.

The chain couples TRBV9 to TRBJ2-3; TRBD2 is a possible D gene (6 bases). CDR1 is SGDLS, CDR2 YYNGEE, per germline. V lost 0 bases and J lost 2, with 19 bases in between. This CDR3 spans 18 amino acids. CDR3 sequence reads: CASSVDVGGRGNTDTQYF. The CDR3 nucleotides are TGTGCCAGCAGCGTAGATGTCGGGGGTAGAGGGAACACAGATACGCAGTATTTT.

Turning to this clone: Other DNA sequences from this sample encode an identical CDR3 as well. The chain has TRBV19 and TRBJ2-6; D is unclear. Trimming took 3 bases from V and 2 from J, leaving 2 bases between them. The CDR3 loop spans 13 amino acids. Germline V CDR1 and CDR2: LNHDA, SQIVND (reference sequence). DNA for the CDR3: TGTGCCAGTAGTATCACTGGGGCCAACGTCCTGACTTTC. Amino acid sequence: CASSITGANVLTF.

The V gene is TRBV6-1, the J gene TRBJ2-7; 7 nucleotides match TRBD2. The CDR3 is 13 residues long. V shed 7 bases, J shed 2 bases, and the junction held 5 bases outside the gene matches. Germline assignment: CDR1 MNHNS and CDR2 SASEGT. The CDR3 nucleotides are TGTGCCAGCAACCGGGACTACCCCTACGAGCAGTACTTC. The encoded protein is CASNRDYPYEQYF.

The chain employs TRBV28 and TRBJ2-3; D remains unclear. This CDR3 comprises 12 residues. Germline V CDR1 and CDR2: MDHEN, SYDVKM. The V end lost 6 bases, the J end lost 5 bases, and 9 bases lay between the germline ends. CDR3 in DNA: TGTGCCAGCAGCCTTAACGTAGATACGCAGTATTTT. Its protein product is CASSLNVDTQYF. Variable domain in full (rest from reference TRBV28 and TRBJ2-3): DVKVTQSSRYLVKRTGEKVFLECVQDMDHENMFWYRQDPGLGLRLIYFSYDVKMKEKGDIPEGYSVSREKKERFSLILESASTNQTSMYLCASSLNVDTQYFGPGTRLTVL.

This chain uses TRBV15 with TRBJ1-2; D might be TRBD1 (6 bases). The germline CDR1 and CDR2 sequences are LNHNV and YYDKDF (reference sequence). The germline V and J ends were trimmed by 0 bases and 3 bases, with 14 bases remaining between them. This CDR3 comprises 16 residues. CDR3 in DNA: TGTGCCACCAGCAGAGACCGACAGGCGCACTACTATGGCTACACCTTC. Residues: CATSRDRQAHYYGYTF.

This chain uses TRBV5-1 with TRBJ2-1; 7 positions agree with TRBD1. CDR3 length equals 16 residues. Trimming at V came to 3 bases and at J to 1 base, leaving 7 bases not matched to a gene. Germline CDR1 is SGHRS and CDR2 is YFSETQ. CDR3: CASSYTGDPSYNEQFF. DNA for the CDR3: TGCGCCAGCAGCTATACAGGGGACCCGTCCTACAATGAGCAGTTCTTC. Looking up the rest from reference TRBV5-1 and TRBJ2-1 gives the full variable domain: KAGVTQTPRYLIKTRGQQVTLSCSPISGHRSVSWYQQTPGQGLQFLFEYFSETQRNKGNFPGRFSGRQFSNSRSEMNVSTLELGDSALYLCASSYTGDPSYNEQFFGPGTRLTVL.

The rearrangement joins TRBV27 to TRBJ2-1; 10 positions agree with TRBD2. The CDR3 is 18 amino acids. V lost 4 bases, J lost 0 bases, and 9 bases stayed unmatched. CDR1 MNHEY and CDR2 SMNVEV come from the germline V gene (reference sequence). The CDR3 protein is CASSSRTSGISSYNEQFF. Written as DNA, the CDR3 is TGTGCCAGCAGTTCGAGGACTAGCGGAATTAGCTCCTACAATGAGCAGTTCTTC.

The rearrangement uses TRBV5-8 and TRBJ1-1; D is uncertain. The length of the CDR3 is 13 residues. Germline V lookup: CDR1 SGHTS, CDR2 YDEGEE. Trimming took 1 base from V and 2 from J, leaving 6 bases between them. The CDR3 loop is CASSLLYNTEAFF. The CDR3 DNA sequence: TGTGCCAGCAGCTTGCTGTATAACACTGAAGCTTTCTTT. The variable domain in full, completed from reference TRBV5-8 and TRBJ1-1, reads EAGVTQSPTHLIKTRGQQATLRCSPISGHTSVYWYQQALGLGLQFLLWYDEGEERNRGNFPPRFSGRQFPNYSSELNVNALELEDSALYLCASSLLYNTEAFFGQGTRLTVV.